Included here is one T cell receptor beta chain sequence, with context. The sample originates from a study of blood T cell repertoires in COVID-19. About the study: Sites in the United States, Italy and Spain provided acute and convalescent COVID-19 samples. The analysed material was cDNA or gDNA that came from T cells, B-cell-depleted T cells, or PBMCs.

As handled by the study authors: Estimated nucleated cell counts came from reference gene primer amplification. Measured with immunoSEQ multiplex PCR; TCRdb has only the in-frame clones, and not every one. The V and J calls and clone size are taken from that table; D and trimming were inferred from the DNA. The profile shows 150,000 to 200,000 clones, roughly nine tenths of them singletons. Sequencing input: peripheral blood. The clonotype was recovered from a man in his 60s with acute or convalescent COVID-19.

CDR3 nucleotide sequence: TGTGCCAGCAGCCGCCGGGGGGCTGCATCACCCCTCCACTTT. This gives the protein CASSRRGAASPLHF. V and J are TRBV7-9 and TRBJ1-6; D perhaps matches TRBD1 (6 bases). V lost 5 bases and J lost 10, with 15 bases in between. There are 14 residues in the CDR3. The germline V gene encodes CDR1 SEHNR and CDR2 FQNEAQ (reference sequence).